The rows below give T cell receptor beta chains drawn from one sample of a study of control samples from healthy donors and cancer patients. The method was immunoSEQ multiplex PCR; TCRdb's version includes in-frame clones alone and lacks a portion of them. The sample consists of 150,000 to 200,000 clones, roughly 88% of them appearing once. The sequenced sample consisted of blood. All receptors derive from a woman in her twenties or thirties in good health. Both conserved end residues are part of each CDR3.

TRBJ2-4 TRBV12-3/TRBV12-4 12 CASRPGTGGQYF
TRBJ1-4 TRBV9 15 CASSPGGFFDEKLFF
TRBJ1-5 TRBV27 14 CASQARDWRQPQHF
TRBJ1-6 TRBV6-5 12 CASSYRDSPLHF
TRBJ1-5 TRBV19 13 CASSQFIGGEVHF
TRBJ2-3 TRBV2 12 CASRGQPYTQYF
TRBJ1-5 TRBV21-1 14 CASSGQKTNQPQHF
TRBJ2-5 TRBV11-2 13 CASRRALGETQYF
TRBJ1-1 TRBV27 13 CASSGGMNTEAFF
TRBJ2-2 TRBV3-1/TRBV3-2 15 CASSQGGGLTGELFF
TRBJ1-3 TRBV4-1 17 CASSPGDRGSSGNTIYF
TRBJ1-2 TRBV12-3/TRBV12-4 13 CASSLGLNYGYTF
TRBJ2-3 TRBV19 13 CASNYWGTDTQYF
TRBJ2-7 TRBV5-4 15 CASSPSLGLLYEQYF
TRBJ1-4 TRBV13 16 CASSSGQGVVNEKLFF
TRBJ1-6 TRBV5-1 17 CASSLTRRGFDNSPLHF
TRBJ1-3 TRBV30 13 CAWSPGGGNTIYF
TRBJ1-5 TRBV3-1/TRBV3-2 15 CASSQGRVYMGPQHF
TRBJ2-2 TRBV5-1 15 CASSLWDTYTGELFF
TRBJ1-5 TRBV21-1 15 CASSNKSHSNQPQHF
TRBJ2-2 TRBV7-9 15 CASSSRLAGTGELFF
TRBJ1-6 TRBV3-1/TRBV3-2 15 CASTLEGGANSPLHF
TRBJ1-4 TRBV5-1 14 CASSLDMGASELFF
TRBJ1-2 TRBV18 13 CASSPRTGYGYTF
TRBJ1-4 TRBV19 15 CASSIATGGNEKLFF
TRBJ2-7 TRBV7-2 15 CASSSTSGTAGEQYF
TRBJ1-2 TRBV12-3/TRBV12-4 11 CASSFGLGYTF
TRBJ2-4 TRBV29-1 14 CSVGGLGLQNIQYF